This T cell receptor (beta chain) was captured by sequencing in a study of breast tumors, draining lymph nodes, adjacent tissues listed by TCRdb under 2016. Some background on the complete study: In breast cancer patients, the study compared the TCR beta repertoires of tumor, adjacent nontumor tissue and axillary lymph nodes. In human breast cancer, the study set out to assess how tumor, surrounding tissue and draining lymph node repertoires relate to one another and whether T cells might be exchanged between them.

General findings and caveats noted by the study authors: Tumors showed preferential V and J gene usage, and their T-cell repertoire diversity fell below that of lymph nodes yet above that of nontumor tissue. Rather than being directly demonstrated, the conclusion that tumor T cells originate in lymph nodes was presented as consistent with a hypothesis. Tumor and nontumor tissue repertoires were significantly more similar in luminal-like than in basal-like breast cancer. The data were considered consistent with most tumor T cells being derived from the lymph node and subsequently expanding within tumor tissue.

V is reduced by 1 base and J by 0 bases, leaving a spacing of 19 bases between them. From a lookup of the germline V gene (reference sequence), CDR1 and CDR2 are GTSNPN and SVGIG. The CDR3 sequence holds 17 residues, the cysteine and phenylalanine included. The retained sequence is limited to the CDR3, 51 bases, with the frame set at the first base. Lymph node samples were obtained from the axillary draining lymph nodes of breast cancer patients. This clonotype appeared many times. What this receptor recognizes is not known. No base quality information exists; no much larger clone differs at one position. The reads were generated on an Illumina HiSeq 2000. TCR beta chain libraries were generated through multiplex PCR amplification. High-throughput sequencing was used to analyze the amplified TCR beta chain products. TCRdb passed the public sequencing reads through fastp at Q25 and MiXCR, retaining productive beta sequences. Here each entry gathers all rows of one CDR3 protein and keeps the most common genes and DNA. The sample data list 200,000 to 250,000 distinct CDR3 sequences, and nearly 35% of these were observed just once. The ten largest clones add up to about 3.3% of the sample.

The sequence came from a female donor with breast cancer. Some clones in this sample may be carry-over from other donors' samples. The rearrangement joined TRBV30 to TRBJ2-7, with the D call perhaps TRBD1 or TRBD2, each one matching 5 bases. The sample consisted of axillary lymph node tissue. The DNA sequence reads TGTGCCTGGAGTGGGGGACCACCAGTTGAAGCCTCCTACGAGCAGTACTTC. This encodes CAWSGGPPVEASYEQYF.